The entry below describes one T cell receptor (beta chain). All recovered Cohort 3 donors got two negative PCRs, got clearance, or saw symptom resolution. This CDR3 contains 14 residues. CDR1 SGHVS and CDR2 FQNEAQ come from the germline V gene. V lost 1 base and J lost 1, with 7 bases in between. Here immunoSEQ multiplex PCR was the method, and the copy in TCRdb shows in-frame clones only, minus some. Of around 300,000 clones in the sample, 87% were seen once. The data stem from a study of blood T cell repertoires in COVID-19. Looking at the study overall: COVID-19 samples from acute and convalescent phases originated in the United States, Italy and Spain.

The sequencing input was PBMCs or T cells enriched from blood (not recorded which). The receptor was isolated from a woman in her thirties or forties who had recovered from COVID-19. The V call is TRBV7-8, the J call TRBJ1-1; D not certain. CDR3 DNA: TGTGCCAGCAGCTTAGAGCGGGGGAACACTGAAGCTTTCTTT. Translated, it gives CASSLERGNTEAFF.